This T cell receptor beta chain was sequenced in a study of graft-versus-host responses after intestinal transplantation. Notes on this clone: Its antigen is currently unknown.

This CDR3 comprises 17 residues. Trimming at V came to 4 bases and at J to 5 bases, leaving 14 bases not matched to a gene. Germline lookup yields CDR1 SGHDN and CDR2 FVKESK. Study-level findings and limits: Association was observed between peak circulating GvH clone levels and early post-transplant HvG declines. Recipient marrow harbored GvH clones, some of which surfaced first in ileum or blood.

Once graft tissue had been processed, intraepithelial and lamina propria lymphocytes were released. Sequencing was performed with immunoSEQ multiplex PCR; in TCRdb, only in-frame clones are kept and a portion is missing. This sample has about 15,000 clones, with roughly 60% found just once. The J gene is TRBJ1-1, the V gene TRBV14; the match to TRBD1 covers 9 bases. The receptor comes from a human patient who received an intestinal transplant, so some T cells may come from the graft donor. The material was ileum tissue, obtained 524 days after transplant. The CDR3 sequence is CASSLVRFGTGKTEAFF. The CDR3 DNA reads TGTGCCAGCAGCCTCGTTAGATTTGGGACAGGGAAGACTGAAGCTTTCTTT.